A single sample gave rise to the 18 T cell receptor beta chains below, sequenced in a study of T-cell memory formation after mild COVID-19. MiXCR, applied by TCRdb to the 5' RACE reads, yields one record per CDR3 protein. The data hold some 290,000 distinct CDR3 sequences, with roughly 15% observed a single time. Sequencing was done on a sample of PBMCs or a T cell subset sorted from them (not recorded which). All receptors derive from a man in his late teens or twenties who had mild COVID-19 (a few samples of this study predate the infection). Cell type and time point are not known.

The chain uses TRBV4-3 and TRBJ1-1; TRBD1 aligns across 7 bases. The CDR3 contains 17 residues. The junction had 13 bases not matched to a gene; V was cut back by 1 base and J by 5 bases. Germline values: CDR1 LGHNA, CDR2 YSLEER. The CDR3 DNA reads TGCGCCAGCAGCCAAGGGATAGGGGGCGGAAGAGGGACTGAAGCTTTCTTT. The encoded protein is CASSQGIGGGRGTEAFF.

The chain combines TRBV5-5 with TRBJ2-2, with TRBD1 identical over 7 bases. The CDR3 extends over 13 amino acids. Trimming at V came to 5 bases and at J to 6 bases, leaving 4 bases not matched to a gene. Germline CDR1 and CDR2: SGHKS and YYEKEE (reference sequence). This chain's CDR3 is CASRLTGSGELFF. The CDR3 DNA follows: TGTGCCAGCAGGTTGACAGGGTCCGGGGAGCTGTTTTTT.

This clonotype has a handful of counts. The chain couples TRBV5-1 to TRBJ1-4; D remains ambiguous. In germline, CDR1 is SGHRS, CDR2 YFSETQ. This CDR3 contains 15 residues. Trimming took 0 bases from V and 0 from J, leaving 6 bases between them. The CDR3 sequence: CASSLGITTNEKLFF. In nucleotides, the CDR3 is TGCGCCAGCAGCTTGGGGATTACAACTAATGAAAAACTGTTTTTT. The full variable domain, in which reference TRBV5-1 and TRBJ1-4 provide the parts outside the CDR3, is KAGVTQTPRYLIKTRGQQVTLSCSPISGHRSVSWYQQTPGQGLQFLFEYFSETQRNKGNFPGRFSGRQFSNSRSEMNVSTLELGDSALYLCASSLGITTNEKLFFGSGTQLSVL.

This chain connects TRBV4-2 to TRBJ2-1; D unclear. V was pared by 1 base and J by 5 bases, with 15 bases between. This CDR3 spans 16 amino acids. The germline gives CDR1 LGHNA, CDR2 YNFKEQ. The CDR3 spells CASSQGPGLGDNEQFF. In DNA form, the CDR3 reads TGTGCCAGCAGCCAAGGTCCAGGCCTTGGGGACAATGAGCAGTTCTTC.

This clonotype is a singleton in its sample. The chain links TRBV30 to TRBJ1-1; 7 bases agree with TRBD1. Unmatched junction bases numbered 7, after V lost 5 bases and J lost 1 base. The germline V gene has CDR1 GTSNPN and CDR2 SVGIG (reference sequence). The CDR3 is 14 residues long. The CDR3 protein is CAWRKDRPNTEAFF. CDR3 nucleotide sequence: TGTGCCTGGCGGAAGGACAGGCCGAACACTGAAGCTTTCTTT.

This sequence joins TRBV3-1 and TRBJ1-3; D gene uncertain. Deletions cut 5 bases from V and 0 bases from J, with 11 bases between. CDR3 length equals 15 residues. Germline assignment: CDR1 LGHDT and CDR2 YNNKEL (reference sequence). The CDR3 sequence: CASSRKVHSGNTIYF. The CDR3 DNA follows: TGTGCCAGCAGCAGAAAGGTACACTCTGGAAACACCATATATTTT.

This clonotype was observed a few times. CDR3: CASGPGQGVHEQYF. Here the CDR3 DNA reads TGTGCCAGCGGGCCGGGACAGGGGGTCCACGAGCAGTACTTC. The chain combines TRBV18 with TRBJ2-7; 11 bases agree with TRBD1. The germline CDR1 and CDR2 sequences are KGHSH and LQKENI. This CDR3 spans 14 amino acids. Trimming at V came to 8 bases and at J to 5 bases, leaving 8 bases not matched to a gene. The full variable domain, rest sourced from reference TRBV18 and TRBJ2-7, is NAGVMQNPRHLVRRRGQEARLRCSPMKGHSHVYWYRQLPEEGLKFMVYLQKENIIDESGMPKERFSAEFPKEGPSILRIQQVVRGDSAAYFCASGPGQGVHEQYFGPGTRLTVT.

The chain employs TRBV6-6 and TRBJ1-5; possibly TRBD1 for D (5 bases). The CDR3 covers 12 residues. Per the germline V gene, CDR1 is MNHNY and CDR2 is SVGAGI (reference sequence). Trimming stripped 8 bases from V and 5 bases from J, with 10 bases between. CDR3 sequence reads: CASGDPYQPQHF. In nucleotides, the CDR3 is TGTGCCAGCGGGGACCCTTATCAGCCCCAGCATTTT.

The sample holds a few counts of this clonotype. This chain uses TRBV6-2 or TRBV6-3 with TRBJ2-7; TRBD2 might be the D (5 bases). Germline values: CDR1 MNHEY, CDR2 SVGEGT. Trimming took off 3 bases at V and 3 bases at J, with 15 bases between the two ends. CDR3 length: 15 residues. CDR3 residues: CASSYAVGIYYEQYV. The CDR3 DNA reads as TGTGCCAGCAGTTATGCGGTCGGGATCTACTACGAGCAGTACGTC.

The V and J genes are TRBV6-1 and TRBJ2-7; D remains ambiguous. The germline V and J ends were trimmed by 4 bases and 2 bases, with 12 bases remaining between them. CDR3 length: 14 residues. CDR1 and CDR2 from the germline V gene are MNHNS and SASEGT. CDR3 DNA sequence: TGTGCCAGCAGTGGGGCTTTTTGGACCTACGAGCAGTACTTC. As protein: CASSGAFWTYEQYF.

This clonotype was detected only a few times. The V and J genes are TRBV6-6 and TRBJ2-5; 13 positions match TRBD2. The germline gives CDR1 MNHNY, CDR2 SVGAGI (reference sequence). J was trimmed by 4 bases and V by 7 bases; bases with no gene match: 6. The CDR3 contains 15 residues. This CDR3 is CASKPGLAGTETQYF. Written as DNA, the CDR3 is TGTGCCAGCAAGCCGGGACTAGCGGGGACAGAGACCCAGTACTTC.

This clonotype was counted between two and nine times. The chain joins TRBV12-3 or TRBV12-4 to TRBJ2-1; possibly TRBD2 for D (6 bases). The CDR3 runs to 19 residues. The ends were cut back, 6 bases at V and 6 bases at J, with 30 bases in the middle. The CDR3 nucleotides read TGTGCCAGCAGCAGGGACGGGTTGCCAGGGAGGCGCTCTGGCAATGAGCAGTTCTTC. Its translation is CASSRDGLPGRRSGNEQFF.

This clonotype turned up a few times. The genes are TRBV7-2 and TRBJ2-1; 9 nucleotides match TRBD2. The CDR3 is 15 amino acids. The J segment lost 9 bases and the V segment lost 5 bases, leaving 11 bases of the junction unmatched. Per the germline V gene, CDR1 is SGHTA and CDR2 is FQGNSA. The CDR3 reads CASSARWRGGGEQFF. The DNA for the CDR3 is TGTGCCAGCAGCGCCCGGTGGCGGGGGGGCGGTGAGCAGTTCTTC.

This clonotype was counted a few times. The CDR3 coding sequence is TGCGCCAGCAGCTCGACAGGGTATCCCTACGAGCAGTACGTC. Protein sequence: CASSSTGYPYEQYV. The chain recombines TRBV5-1 with TRBJ2-7, with TRBD1 matching 7 bases. The CDR3 has 14 residues. V gave up 3 bases and J gave up 2 bases; unmatched junction bases: 5. Germline values: CDR1 SGHRS, CDR2 YFSETQ.

This clonotype has more than one count but fewer than ten. The chain is built from TRBV7-9 and TRBJ1-2; D gene uncertain. The germline gives CDR1 SEHNR, CDR2 FQNEAQ (reference sequence). The CDR3 runs 12 residues. V shed 5 bases and J shed 9 bases, with 13 bases lying between them. The CDR3 is CASSPGSRRYTF. In DNA form, the CDR3 reads TGTGCCAGCAGCCCCGGGTCTCGTCGCTACACCTTC. The full variable domain, its missing parts supplied by reference TRBV7-9 and TRBJ1-2, is DTGVSQNPRHKITKRGQNVTFRCDPISEHNRLYWYRQTLGQGPEFLTYFQNEAQLEKSRLLSDRFSAERPKGSFSTLEIQRTEQGDSAMYLCASSPGSRRYTFGSGTRLTVV.

The rearrangement uses TRBV18 and TRBJ2-3; no clear D. The CDR3 consists of 15 residues. Trimming pared 5 bases from V and 4 bases from J, leaving 16 bases between. The V gene's germline CDR1 is KGHSH and CDR2 LQKENI. The CDR3 nucleotides are TGTGCCAGCTCAGTAGGCTTGACACGGTCAGATACGCAGTATTTT. As protein: CASSVGLTRSDTQYF.

The rearrangement links TRBV27 to TRBJ2-1; TRBD1 might be the D (5 bases). The V and J ends lost 6 bases and 8 bases respectively, with 8 bases between them. Germline V gene data show CDR1 as MNHEY and CDR2 as SMNVEV (reference sequence). CDR3 length: 11 residues. Written as DNA, the CDR3 is TGTGCCAGCAGAGGGGTTCATGAGCAGTTCTTC. This translates into CASRGVHEQFF.

This clonotype was counted only a few times. The genes are TRBV6-4 and TRBJ2-1; tentative D call: TRBD2 (7 bases). CDR1 and CDR2 (germline): MRHNA, SNTAGT. The V gene lost 0 bases and the J gene lost 7 bases, with 10 bases spanning the gap. This CDR3 spans 14 amino acids. This CDR3 reads CASSDSGGPNEQFF. For the CDR3, the DNA is TGTGCCAGCAGTGACTCGGGGGGGCCTAATGAGCAGTTCTTC.